These 30 T cell receptor beta chains were all obtained from the same sample, sequenced in a study of shared clonotypes between healthy human individuals. Data came from immunoSEQ multiplex PCR; TCRdb stores just in-frame clones and leaves some out. The sample records about 1 million clones, 60% to 80% being singletons. Sequences were obtained from memory CD4+ T cells sorted from blood. Documented subset: CD45RA-negative fraction. The receptors shown here come from a man between 18 and 29 years old in good health.

The CDR3 loop reads CASSFRTGQLNEQFF. The DNA for the CDR3 is TGTGCCAGCAGCTTTCGGACAGGGCAACTGAATGAGCAGTTCTTC. This chain uses TRBV11-2 with TRBJ2-1; 8 bases fit TRBD1. The V gene's germline CDR1 is SGHAT and CDR2 FQNNGV. This CDR3 has 15 residues. V was pared by 3 bases and J by 7 bases, with 8 bases of the junction left unmatched.

Concerning this clone itself: Other DNA variants within this sample encode the same CDR3. The chain recombines TRBV10-3 with TRBJ2-5, with D uncertain. The germline V and J ends were trimmed by 0 bases and 3 bases, with 5 bases remaining between them. The germline V gene encodes CDR1 ENHRY and CDR2 SYGVKD. CDR3 length: 13 amino acids. In DNA, the CDR3 is TGTGCCATCAGTGAGTCACGGGAAGAGACCCAGTACTTC. As protein: CAISESREETQYF.

The chain has TRBV7-2 and TRBJ2-3; no firm D call. The CDR3 totals 15 residues. V was shortened by 1 base and J by 1 base, with 9 bases between the two germline ends. Germline-derived CDR1 and CDR2 are SGHTA and FQGNSA. The CDR3 sequence: CASSLELHRTDTQYF. CDR3 sequence (DNA): TGTGCCAGCAGCTTAGAACTCCATCGCACAGATACGCAGTATTTT.

In its sample, this clone was seen a few times. The rearrangement links TRBV6-5 to TRBJ1-6; 7 bases agree with TRBD1. The ends lost 4 bases at V and 0 bases at J; junction bases unmatched: 3. The CDR3 covers 16 residues. CDR1 is MNHEY, CDR2 SVGAGI, per germline. The CDR3 region is CASSSDRSSYNSPLHF. For the CDR3, the DNA is TGTGCCAGCAGTTCGGACAGGAGCTCCTATAATTCACCCCTCCACTTT.

The chain recombines TRBV5-5 with TRBJ1-1; D is ambiguous. The CDR3 covers 15 residues. The germline V gene encodes CDR1 SGHKS and CDR2 YYEKEE (reference sequence). The V end was cut by 0 bases, the J end by 4 bases, with 13 bases between. CDR3 protein: CASSLDPRGITEAFF. CDR3 DNA: TGTGCCAGCAGCTTGGACCCCCGAGGTATCACTGAAGCTTTCTTT.

This clone showed up just a few times. CDR3: CASRTGNYNYGYTF. The DNA of the CDR3 is TGCGCCAGCAGGACAGGGAATTATAACTATGGCTACACCTTC. This sequence joins TRBV5-1 and TRBJ1-2; 7 bases are shared with TRBD1. There are 14 residues in the CDR3. The V gene end was trimmed by 5 bases and the J gene end by 1 base; junction bases not matched to a gene: 5. CDR1 is SGHRS, CDR2 YFSETQ, per germline.

J is TRBJ2-5 and V is TRBV18; TRBD1 aligns across 8 bases. Trimming took 6 bases from V and 4 from J; bases not matched to a gene: 4. The CDR3 length is 13 residues. The germline V gene has CDR1 KGHSH and CDR2 LQKENI. The CDR3 reads CASSSGQGETQYF. CDR3 nucleotides: TGTGCCAGCTCCTCCGGACAGGGAGAGACCCAGTACTTC. Complete variable domain (other parts from reference TRBV18 and TRBJ2-5): NAGVMQNPRHLVRRRGQEARLRCSPMKGHSHVYWYRQLPEEGLKFMVYLQKENIIDESGMPKERFSAEFPKEGPSILRIQQVVRGDSAAYFCASSSGQGETQYFGPGTRLLVL.

CDR3 coding DNA: TGTGCCTGGAGTGCCGGCCATTCCGGGGAGCTGTTTTTT. This translates into CAWSAGHSGELFF. This chain uses TRBV30 with TRBJ2-2; D uncertain. The CDR3 has 13 residues. Looked up from germline, CDR1 is GTSNPN and CDR2 is SVGIG (reference sequence). Trimming removed 1 base from V and 6 bases from J, with 9 bases in between. Using reference TRBV30 and TRBJ2-2 for the parts outside the CDR3, the full variable domain is SQTIHQWPATLVQPVGSPLSLECTVEGTSNPNLYWYRQAAGRGLQLLFYSVGIGQISSEVPQNLSASRPQDRQFILSSKKLLLSDSGFYLCAWSAGHSGELFFGEGSRLTVL.

In its sample, this clone was seen a few times. The chain combines TRBV9 with TRBJ2-2; 7 bases agree with TRBD1. The CDR3 runs to 16 residues. Germline V gene sequence: CDR1 SGDLS, CDR2 YYNGEE. V gave up 0 bases and J gave up 4 bases; unmatched junction bases: 6. The CDR3 coding sequence is TGTGCCAGCAGCGTAGGCGAGGGGGCGAGCACCGGGGAGCTGTTTTTT. Translating it yields CASSVGEGASTGELFF.

J is TRBJ2-2 and V is TRBV14, with TRBD1 as a possible D gene (6 bases). This CDR3 spans 15 amino acids. Germline V gives CDR1 SGHDN, CDR2 FVKESK. Trimming left V 5 bases short and J 1 base short, with 11 bases between. The CDR3 region has the DNA TGTGCCAGCAGCAAAGGGGGTTGGAACACCGGGGAGCTGTTTTTT. It translates to CASSKGGWNTGELFF.

In this sample, this clone turned up a few times. V and J are TRBV7-3 and TRBJ1-1, with D hard to call. The CDR3 totals 13 residues. In germline, CDR1 is SGHTA, CDR2 FQGTGA. The ends were cut back, 8 bases at V and 0 bases at J, with 10 bases in the middle. The CDR3 region has the DNA TGTGCCAGCGGGAACGCTTTGAACACTGAAGCTTTCTTT. Amino acid sequence: CASGNALNTEAFF.

V and J are TRBV11-2 and TRBJ1-1; 7 bases are a match to TRBD1. CDR1 SGHAT and CDR2 FQNNGV come from the germline V gene. The V gene end was trimmed by 6 bases and the J gene end by 7 bases; junction bases not matched to a gene: 11. The CDR3 extends over 14 amino acids. The CDR3 sequence: CASRRSGTAIEAFF. The CDR3 DNA reads TGTGCCAGCAGGCGCTCCGGGACAGCTATTGAAGCTTTCTTT.

The chain is built from TRBV6-5 and TRBJ2-7; D perhaps matches TRBD1 (6 bases). The CDR3 is 15 amino acids. Germline V gene sequence: CDR1 MNHEY, CDR2 SVGAGI. V was trimmed by 0 bases and J by 3 bases, leaving 12 bases between them. This CDR3 is CASSYSLGTLYEQYF. CDR3 DNA: TGTGCCAGCAGTTACTCGTTAGGGACACTCTACGAGCAGTACTTC.

This chain links TRBV5-1 with TRBJ2-3; 9 bases align to TRBD2. CDR1 and CDR2 (germline): SGHRS, YFSETQ. The CDR3 is 15 residues long. With V trimmed by 3 bases and J by 6 bases, 8 bases remained unmatched. This CDR3 is CASSYSSGGGDTQYF. The CDR3 region has the DNA TGCGCCAGCAGCTATAGTAGCGGGGGTGGGGATACGCAGTATTTT.

The rearrangement links TRBV2 to TRBJ2-7; TRBD1 aligns across 8 bases. Germline loops: CDR1 SNHLY, CDR2 FYNNEI. V trimming: 7 bases; J trimming: 1 base; junction bases outside the gene matches: 6. There are 14 residues in the CDR3. CDR3 sequence: CASNSDRASYEQYF. CDR3 sequence (DNA): TGTGCCAGCAATTCGGACAGGGCGTCCTACGAGCAGTACTTC. The full variable domain, in which reference TRBV2 and TRBJ2-7 provide the parts outside the CDR3, is EPEVTQTPSHQVTQMGQEVILRCVPISNHLYFYWYRQILGQKVEFLVSFYNNEISEKSEIFDDQFSVERPDGSNFTLKIRSTKLEDSAMYFCASNSDRASYEQYFGPGTRLTVT.

The chain's CDR3 is CASSEALRGDGYTF. CDR3 DNA sequence: TGTGCCAGCAGTGAAGCGCTCAGGGGAGATGGCTACACCTTC. The rearrangement joins TRBV6-1 to TRBJ1-2, with D possibly TRBD1 on 6 matching bases. The CDR3 sequence is 14 residues long. The V end was cut by 0 bases, the J end by 6 bases, with 11 bases between. Looked up from germline, CDR1 is MNHNS and CDR2 is SASEGT.

The chain couples TRBV11-2 to TRBJ2-1; tentatively, D is TRBD2 (6 bases). This CDR3 has 18 amino acids. Germline-derived CDR1 and CDR2 are SGHAT and FQNNGV. Trimming shortened V by 5 bases and J by 0 bases, and 20 bases separated the two germline ends. As DNA, the CDR3 is TGTGCCAGCAGCCGCCCGGCGTCAGGGACTGCCTCCTACAATGAGCAGTTCTTC. It is translated as CASSRPASGTASYNEQFF.

The chain couples TRBV4-3 to TRBJ2-3; no clear D gene. Germline CDR1 LGHNA, CDR2 YSLEER. This CDR3 region has 14 residues. V dropped 4 bases and J dropped 2 bases, with 10 bases sitting between them. CDR3 nucleotide sequence: TGCGCCAGCAGCCCCGGTGACAACACAGATACGCAGTATTTT. Translation: CASSPGDNTDTQYF.

V usage is TRBV9 and J usage is TRBJ2-1; D remains ambiguous. Deletions cut 3 bases from V and 0 bases from J, with 13 bases between. Germline V gene lookup returns CDR1 SGDLS and CDR2 YYNGEE. This CDR3 spans 16 amino acids. CDR3 DNA sequence: TGTGCCAGCAGCGCCGGGCAGATGGGCTCCTACAATGAGCAGTTCTTC. Residues: CASSAGQMGSYNEQFF.

The chain joins TRBV5-6 to TRBJ2-1; D unclear. Germline CDR1 reads SGHDT; CDR2 reads YYEEEE. There are 15 residues in the CDR3. V was clipped by 1 base and J by 2 bases, with 10 bases between them. CDR3 nucleotides: TGTGCCAGCAGCTTGTCGTCATTGCCCTACAATGAGCAGTTCTTC. Encoded protein: CASSLSSLPYNEQFF.

The V and J genes are TRBV6-5 and TRBJ1-5; 12 bases fit TRBD1. V lost 7 bases to trimming and J lost 3 bases; unmatched junction nucleotides: 4. The CDR3 runs to 15 residues. The germline CDR1 and CDR2 sequences are MNHEY and SVGAGI. This CDR3 is CASTQGQGANQPQHF. In DNA form, the CDR3 reads TGTGCCAGCACGCAGGGACAGGGGGCCAATCAGCCCCAGCATTTT.

The V and J genes are TRBV5-6 and TRBJ1-1; a weak D match, TRBD1 (6 bases). V was pared by 4 bases and J by 4 bases, with 17 bases between. Germline V gene sequence: CDR1 SGHDT, CDR2 YYEEEE. CDR3 length equals 15 residues. The CDR3 protein is CASSDFTGRGTEAFF. CDR3 nucleotide sequence: TGTGCCAGCAGCGACTTCACAGGGAGGGGCACTGAAGCTTTCTTT.

The rearrangement joins TRBV6-1 to TRBJ1-2; the match to TRBD1 covers 7 bases. J lost 4 bases, V lost 2 bases, and 4 bases had no gene match. Germline lookup yields CDR1 MNHNS and CDR2 SASEGT. The CDR3 is made up of 14 amino acids. The CDR3 bases are TGTGCCAGCAGTGAATACGACAGGGCCTATGGCTACACCTTC. Translated: CASSEYDRAYGYTF.

The chain carries TRBV5-5 and TRBJ2-1; perhaps TRBD2 as D (6 bases). V gave up 2 bases and J gave up 7 bases, with 13 bases separating them. From germline, CDR1 is SGHKS and CDR2 YYEKEE (reference sequence). This CDR3 region has 14 residues. The CDR3 DNA reads TGTGCCAGCAGCTTTCGGGAGATCCAGAATGAGCAGTTCTTC. It translates to CASSFREIQNEQFF.

This clone was recorded a few times. The chain is built from TRBV7-2 and TRBJ2-1; 8 bases are a match to TRBD1. CDR3 length equals 19 residues. The germline CDR1 and CDR2 sequences are SGHTA and FQGNSA. Trimming at V came to 5 bases and at J to 4 bases, leaving 19 bases not matched to a gene. The CDR3 DNA is TGTGCCAGCAGCCCTCGCGGACAGGGAGGAGCTGGAGCATACAATGAGCAGTTCTTC. Its translation: CASSPRGQGGAGAYNEQFF.

The V call is TRBV7-2, the J call TRBJ2-5, with D perhaps matching TRBD1 (7 bases). Per germline, CDR1 SGHTA and CDR2 FQGNSA. The V and J ends lost 2 bases and 2 bases respectively, with 15 bases between them. This CDR3 has 16 amino acids. This chain's CDR3 is CASSLWGDRRQETQYF. CDR3 DNA: TGTGCCAGCAGCTTATGGGGGGACAGAAGGCAAGAGACCCAGTACTTC.

The rearrangement joins TRBV28 to TRBJ2-3, with a possible D match to TRBD1 (6 bases). Germline CDR1 MDHEN, CDR2 SYDVKM. This CDR3 has 14 residues. The V end lost 7 bases, the J end lost 0 bases, and 11 bases lay between the germline ends. CDR3 protein: CASNTGSSTDTQYF. In DNA form, the CDR3 reads TGTGCCAGCAATACAGGGTCGAGCACAGATACGCAGTATTTT.

V gene TRBV6-6 combines with J gene TRBJ2-3; perhaps TRBD2 as D (6 bases). The CDR3 length is 13 residues. Per the germline V gene, CDR1 is MNHNY and CDR2 is SVGAGI (reference sequence). Trimming pared 5 bases from V and 5 bases from J, leaving 11 bases between. Written as DNA, the CDR3 is TGTGCCAGCAGTCAGGTGGGGGGAGATACGCAGTATTTT. Its protein is CASSQVGGDTQYF.

This clone was counted many times. The rearrangement joins TRBV19 to TRBJ2-6; no reliable D call. This CDR3 is built from 14 residues. Germline V gene data show CDR1 as LNHDA and CDR2 as SQIVND (reference sequence). Trimming cost V 9 bases and J 0 bases, with 9 bases left between them. CDR3 sequence (DNA): TGTGCCAGCCAAACGTACTCTGGGGCCAACGTCCTGACTTTC. Protein: CASQTYSGANVLTF.

The chain couples TRBV7-9 to TRBJ1-1; D call uncertain. CDR1 and CDR2 from the germline V gene are SEHNR and FQNEAQ (reference sequence). Trimming took off 3 bases at V and 4 bases at J, with 12 bases between the two ends. CDR3 size: 14 residues. This CDR3 is CASSLIGMGTEAFF. The CDR3 nucleotides read TGTGCCAGCAGCTTGATAGGGATGGGCACTGAAGCTTTCTTT.